Listed here are 14 T cell receptor beta chains from one sample, sequenced in a study of OX40 agonist ivuxolimab in advanced cancers. The protocol was immunoSEQ multiplex PCR, while the TCRdb copy is restricted to in-frame clones and leaves out a portion. The table lists 35,000 to 45,000 clones, 65% to 85% of them singletons. The sample here was CD4+ or CD8+ T cells sorted from blood, taken in a trial of the OX40 agonist ivuxolimab. These receptors came from an adult with an advanced solid tumor such as melanoma, head and neck, liver or kidney cancer.

In the case of this clone: The same CDR3 is also encoded by other DNA sequences in this sample. V is TRBV9 and J is TRBJ2-2; D is uncertain. This CDR3 contains 13 residues. In germline, CDR1 is SGDLS, CDR2 YYNGEE. With 0 bases removed from V and 3 bases from J, the gap between germline ends came to 3 bases. DNA for the CDR3: TGTGCCAGCAGCGTAGTAGACACCGGGGAGCTGTTTTTT. It is translated as CASSVVDTGELFF.

This clone was counted a single time. V is TRBV6-5 and J is TRBJ1-6; D might be TRBD1 (5 bases). The V and J ends lost 2 bases and 4 bases respectively, with 12 bases between them. Per germline, CDR1 MNHEY and CDR2 SVGAGI. The length of the CDR3 is 16 residues. CDR3 region: CASSYLLGEYNSPLHF. The CDR3 DNA sequence: TGTGCCAGCAGTTACCTCCTGGGGGAGTATAATTCACCCCTCCACTTT.

The chain employs TRBV5-1 and TRBJ2-7; D gene ambiguous. Looked up from germline, CDR1 is SGHRS and CDR2 is YFSETQ. The CDR3 runs to 14 residues. V lost 3 bases, J lost 2 bases, and 12 bases lay in between. This chain's CDR3 is CASSSGGGPYEQYF. In nucleotides, the CDR3 is TGCGCCAGCAGCTCGGGCGGCGGTCCCTACGAGCAGTACTTC.

CDR3 amino acids: CASSVAGIGLAGPNEQFF. The CDR3 DNA is TGTGCCAGCAGCGTAGCGGGTATTGGACTAGCGGGACCTAATGAGCAGTTCTTC. V gene TRBV9 combines with J gene TRBJ2-1, with 12 bases lining up with TRBD2. Germline CDR1 and CDR2: SGDLS and YYNGEE. J lost 7 bases, V lost 0 bases, and 11 bases had no gene match. The CDR3 has 18 residues.

The V gene is TRBV19, the J gene TRBJ1-2; D not resolved. The CDR3 is 14 residues long. Trimming removed 3 bases at V and 3 bases at J, with 11 bases between. CDR1 and CDR2 (germline): LNHDA, SQIVND (reference sequence). The CDR3 DNA is TGTGCCAGTAGTATGGCAGGATTATACTATGGCTACACCTTC. It translates to CASSMAGLYYGYTF.

This clone was detected only once. This chain uses TRBV21-1 with TRBJ1-3. TRBV21-1 is a pseudogene locus. The CDR3 length is 17 residues. In DNA form, the CDR3 reads TGTGCCAGCAGCTCGCCGGGACCTCCGAGCTCTGGAAACACCATATATTTT. Residues: CASSSPGPPSSGNTIYF.

V and J are TRBV6-6 and TRBJ1-1; no reliable D call. The CDR3 spans 14 residues. The V end lost 7 bases, the J end lost 6 bases, and 18 bases lay between the germline ends. Germline lookup yields CDR1 MNHNY and CDR2 SVGAGI (reference sequence). The DNA of the CDR3 is TGTGCCAGCAACCTTCTCCAATCTTCGGCTGAAGCTTTCTTT. Residues: CASNLLQSSAEAFF.

V gene TRBV6-6 combines with J gene TRBJ1-3; no reliable D call. Deletions cut 4 bases from V and 7 bases from J, with 8 bases between. Germline CDR1 MNHNY, CDR2 SVGAGI (reference sequence). The CDR3 has 12 amino acids. The CDR3 loop is CASSSMGNTIYF. The CDR3 nucleotides are TGTGCCAGCAGTTCGATGGGGAACACCATATATTTT.

For this clone: The same CDR3 can be traced to other DNA sequences in this sample. The chain recombines TRBV7-3 with TRBJ1-5; D call uncertain. The CDR3 loop spans 13 amino acids. CDR1 and CDR2 (germline): SGHTA, FQGTGA. Trimming cost V 1 base and J 1 base, with 2 bases left between them. The CDR3 DNA reads as TGTGCCAGCAGCTTAAACAGCAATCAGCCCCAGCATTTT. Translation: CASSLNSNQPQHF.

The rearrangement uses TRBV13 and TRBJ2-1, with 7 bases identical to TRBD1. The V and J ends lost 4 bases and 2 bases, in that order; junction bases with no gene match: 5. This CDR3 has 15 residues. Germline assignment: CDR1 PRHDT and CDR2 FYEKMQ (reference sequence). Here the CDR3 reads CASSSDRVTYNEQFF. DNA for the CDR3: TGTGCCAGCAGCTCAGACAGGGTAACCTACAATGAGCAGTTCTTC.

This rearrangement joins TRBV28 to TRBJ2-7; 11 bases agree with TRBD2. Germline-derived CDR1 and CDR2 are MDHEN and SYDVKM. J gave up 1 base and V 2 bases, and 4 bases lay outside the gene matches. This CDR3 is 16 amino acids long. This CDR3 reads CASSLLAGGLSYEQYF. DNA of the CDR3: TGTGCCAGCAGTTTACTAGCGGGGGGACTATCCTACGAGCAGTACTTC.

The rearrangement uses TRBV25-1 and TRBJ2-3; a possible D gene is TRBD2 (5 bases). The CDR3 has 13 amino acids. Germline V CDR1 and CDR2: MGHDK, SYGVNS. V was pared by 1 base and J by 6 bases, with 8 bases between. The CDR3 nucleotides are TGTGCCAGCAGTGAATGGGGAGACGATACGCAGTATTTT. This encodes CASSEWGDDTQYF. The variable domain in full, with the rest retrieved from reference TRBV25-1 and TRBJ2-3, is EADIYQTPRYLVIGTGKKITLECSQTMGHDKMYWYQQDPGMELHLIHYSYGVNSTEKGDLSSESTVSRIRTEHFPLTLESARPSHTSQYLCASSEWGDDTQYFGPGTRLTVL.

The gene calls are TRBV9 and TRBJ2-1, with TRBD2 matching 7 bases. Germline trimming cut 0 bases from V and 9 bases from J; bases unmatched to any gene: 9. Germline V gene lookup returns CDR1 SGDLS and CDR2 YYNGEE. The CDR3 has 15 amino acids. CDR3 nucleotides: TGTGCCAGCAGCGTAGATGGGAGGGCCTATGGTGAGCAGTTCTTC. It is translated as CASSVDGRAYGEQFF.

This clone was counted between two and nine times. The chain uses TRBV19 and TRBJ2-3; 9 bases line up with TRBD1. Germline CDR1 reads LNHDA; CDR2 reads SQIVND (reference sequence). The CDR3 is 17 amino acids. After removal of 4 bases from V and 0 bases from J, the junction contained 8 bases not matched to a gene. DNA of the CDR3: TGTGCCAGTAGTACACGGGGGACAGGGTACAGCACAGATACGCAGTATTTT. Translation gives CASSTRGTGYSTDTQYF.